This T cell receptor (beta chain) was retrieved from a study of blood T cell repertoires in COVID-19 (dated by TCRdb to the early 2020s). Looking at the study overall: Collaborator samples came from the United States, Italy and Spain and covered acute and convalescent phases of COVID-19. The sample metadata nearly always contained a de-identified subject ID, COVID-19 status, age in years and sex. The samples were drawn from two sources: the first 160 participants of the ongoing ImmuneRACE study, and over 1,000 subjects contributed by 6 global collaborators. The repertoires were made available in a free public database intended to serve as a resource for research on the immune response to SARS-CoV-2. HLA class I and class II types, where available, came from metadata supplied by the sample provider rather than from assay-based typing. The prospective study material was composed of cDNA or gDNA derived from T cells, B-cell-depleted T cells, or PBMCs. Subjects who had been exposed to COVID-19, were actively infected with it, or had recovered from it provided the deeply sampled blood TCRbeta repertoires that made up the dataset.

The paper as a whole reports these results and caveats: The quantity of clinical and demographic metadata differed by source and by participant and was supplied without curation.

TCRbeta CDR3 regions were amplified from genomic DNA using the immunoSEQ Assay, a bias-controlled multiplex PCR. Concerning the study's data processing: Nucleated cell counts per sample were estimated from amplification of reference gene primers within the assay. To quantify the absolute abundance of each unique TCRbeta CDR3 rearrangement, sequence reads were collapsed and filtered. Productive Simpson clonality was computed per sample as the square root of Simpson's diversity index over productive rearrangements. TCRdb carries this immuneACCESS record with in-frame sequences only. Its versions omit some clonotypes, under half of them owing to an unresolved V gene in the studies checked, with the rest unexplained. V, J and clone size are those of that table, while D and trimming were read from the DNA. The sample includes roughly 110,000 clones, with roughly 88% observed a single time. Clones ranked in the top ten supply about 6.8% of the sample.

The CDR1 and CDR2 encoded by the germline V gene (reference sequence) are MNHEY and SMNVEV. CDR3 length: 13 amino acids, cysteine to phenylalanine. The entry retains the CDR3 DNA only, 39 bases that are in frame from base 1. V is cut back by 3 bases and J by 11 bases, with 8 bases in the junction unmatched. The collaborating institutions used their own protocols to collect whole blood in K2EDTA tubes. For TCRbeta analysis, collaborator samples were shipped as frozen whole blood, as isolated PBMCs, or as DNA extracted from either sample type. Worth noting for this clone: Which antigen it targets is not known. Base quality data are lacking; no much larger clone is found one base away.

The sequenced sample was peripheral blood. The receptor was isolated from a man aged 50 to 59 with active or convalescent COVID-19. The rearranged chain carries TRBV27 and TRBJ1-1; TRBD1 lines up with 8 middle nucleotides. The nucleotide sequence is given as TGTGCCAGCAGTTTTAATGGACAGGGTATGGCTTTCTTT. Its amino acids are CASSFNGQGMAFF.